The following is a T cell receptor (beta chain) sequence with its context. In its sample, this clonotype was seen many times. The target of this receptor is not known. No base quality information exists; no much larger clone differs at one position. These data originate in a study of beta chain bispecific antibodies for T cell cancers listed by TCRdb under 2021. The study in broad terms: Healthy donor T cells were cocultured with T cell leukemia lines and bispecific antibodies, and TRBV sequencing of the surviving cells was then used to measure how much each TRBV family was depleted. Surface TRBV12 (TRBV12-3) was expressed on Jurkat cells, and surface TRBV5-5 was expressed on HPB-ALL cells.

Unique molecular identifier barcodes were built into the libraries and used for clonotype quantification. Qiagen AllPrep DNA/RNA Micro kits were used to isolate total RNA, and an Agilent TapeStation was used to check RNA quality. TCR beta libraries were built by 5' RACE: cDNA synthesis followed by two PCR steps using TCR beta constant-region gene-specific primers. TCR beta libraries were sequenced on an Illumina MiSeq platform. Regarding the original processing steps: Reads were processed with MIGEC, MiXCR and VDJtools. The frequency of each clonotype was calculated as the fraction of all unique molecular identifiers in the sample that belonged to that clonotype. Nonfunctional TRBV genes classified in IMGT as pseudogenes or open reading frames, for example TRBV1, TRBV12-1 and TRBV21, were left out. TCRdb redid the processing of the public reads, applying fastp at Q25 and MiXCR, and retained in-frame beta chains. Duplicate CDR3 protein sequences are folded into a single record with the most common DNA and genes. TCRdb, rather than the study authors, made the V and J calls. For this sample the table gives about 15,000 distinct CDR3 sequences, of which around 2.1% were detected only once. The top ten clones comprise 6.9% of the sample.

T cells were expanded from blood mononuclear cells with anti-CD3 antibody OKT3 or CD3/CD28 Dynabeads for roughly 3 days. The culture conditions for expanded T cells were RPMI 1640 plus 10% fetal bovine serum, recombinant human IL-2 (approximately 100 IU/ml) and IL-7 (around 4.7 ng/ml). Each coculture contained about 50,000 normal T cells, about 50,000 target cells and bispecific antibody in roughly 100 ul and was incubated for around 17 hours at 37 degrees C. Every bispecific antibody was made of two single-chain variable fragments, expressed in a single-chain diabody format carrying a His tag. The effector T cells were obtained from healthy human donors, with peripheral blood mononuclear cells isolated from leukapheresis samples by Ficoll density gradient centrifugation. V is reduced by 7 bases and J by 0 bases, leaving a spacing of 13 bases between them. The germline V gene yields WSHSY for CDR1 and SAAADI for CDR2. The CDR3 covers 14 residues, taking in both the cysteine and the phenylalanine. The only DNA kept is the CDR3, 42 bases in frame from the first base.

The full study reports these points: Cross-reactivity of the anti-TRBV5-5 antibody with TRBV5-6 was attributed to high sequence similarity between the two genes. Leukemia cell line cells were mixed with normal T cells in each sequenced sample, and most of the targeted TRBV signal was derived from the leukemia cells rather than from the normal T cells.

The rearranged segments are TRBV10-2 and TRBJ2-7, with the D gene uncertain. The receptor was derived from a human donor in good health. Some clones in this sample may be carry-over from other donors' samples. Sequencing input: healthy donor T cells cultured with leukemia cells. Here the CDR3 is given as CASIGQAASYEQYF. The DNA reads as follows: TGCGCCAGCATAGGGCAGGCCGCCTCCTACGAGCAGTACTTC.